Detailed here is one TCR beta chain. Its antigen is not identified. The length of the CDR3 is 15 residues. The V gene end was trimmed by 7 bases and the J gene end by 4 bases; junction bases not matched to a gene: 5. The germline gives CDR1 MNHNS, CDR2 SASEGT. Libraries were prepared by immunoSEQ multiplex PCR; TCRdb keeps only in-frame clonotypes and omits some of them. The table includes tens of thousands of clones, around 86% detected once. This sample is part of a study of chemoradiotherapy in HPV16-positive cancers. Study findings and constraints: In HPV16-positive patients, HPV-responsive T-cell expansion tracked better recurrence-free survival. Functional assays defining HPV-specific T cells used only two HPV16-positive patients. Candidate HPV-specific clones and E7-related TCR motifs grew in tumor during treatment.

This receptor was obtained from a human donor with HPV-associated anogenital cancer. This material consisted of blood, taken from a patient who underwent chemoradiotherapy. The J gene is TRBJ2-2, the V gene TRBV6-1, with TRBD2 matching 11 bases. CDR3 coding DNA: TGTGCCAGCACAAGACTAGCGGGGTCCACCGGGGAGCTGTTTTTT. Its protein is CASTRLAGSTGELFF.